This T cell receptor (beta chain) was obtained from a study of OX40 agonist ivuxolimab in advanced cancers. Per germline, CDR1 SGHTA and CDR2 FQGTGA. The CDR3 covers 13 residues. V dropped 5 bases and J dropped 10; count of bases not matched to a gene: 4. The assay was immunoSEQ multiplex PCR, and TCRdb's table has in-frame clones only and misses some. Among 70,000 to 85,000 clones listed, about 85% were seen once. The starting material was CD4+ or CD8+ T cells sorted from blood, obtained in a trial of the OX40 agonist ivuxolimab. The sequence was obtained from an adult with an advanced solid tumor such as melanoma, head and neck, liver or kidney cancer. The chain recombines TRBV7-3 with TRBJ2-1; 11 bases agree with TRBD2. Here the CDR3 reads CASSPGLAVEQFF. CDR3 in DNA: TGTGCCAGCAGCCCGGGACTAGCGGTAGAGCAGTTCTTC.